The source of this TCR beta chain is a study of post-analysis software for immune sequencing data. Findings and caveats of the study: TRBV5-6, TRBV5-1 and TRBV20-1 belonged to a set of roughly 5 TRBV segments that were more frequent in patients than controls.

Germline V CDR1 and CDR2: DFQATT, SNEGSKA (reference sequence). The CDR3 extends over 15 amino acids. V dropped 5 bases and J dropped 4; count of bases not matched to a gene: 11. Each TCR beta cDNA library carried unique molecular identifiers. TCRdb used MiXCR to reprocess the PCR reads, holding one entry per CDR3 protein. The table has roughly 700,000 distinct CDR3 sequences, 25% to 30% seen once. In the case of this clonotype: No antigen is known for it.

The sequence derives from a girl aged 5 to 17 with multiple sclerosis. The specimen sequenced was blood. The chain carries TRBV20-1 and TRBJ2-3, with 8 bases identical to TRBD2. DNA for the CDR3: TGCAGTGCTCGGGGGACTAGTGTTCTCCCAGATACGCAGTATTTT. It translates to CSARGTSVLPDTQYF.